These T cell receptor beta chains were read from a single sample in a study of cytomegalovirus exposure and HLA in healthy donors. TCRdb's table, derived via immunoSEQ multiplex PCR, lists solely in-frame clones and lacks some. The sample holds 100,000 to 150,000 clones; over 70% are singletons and the top ten take 3.3%. Specimen: PBMCs. The receptors were sampled from a woman aged 45 to 65 in good health and CMV-seronegative. The CDR3 runs from the conserved cysteine through the conserved F or W. D genes are given only for firm matches. Rows may omit the clone size; those that give it use once, few, many or a size class.

cdr3_aa: CATSRDRGWGDTQYF
cdr3_nt: TGTGCCACCAGCAGGGACAGGGGATGGGGAGATACGCAGTATTTT
v_call: TRBV15
cdr3_length: 15
d_call: TRBD1
j_call: TRBJ2-3
clone_size: once

cdr3_aa: CASSVNVGVETQYF
cdr3_nt: TGTGCCAGCAGCGTAAATGTCGGAGTTGAGACCCAGTACTTC
v_call: TRBV9
cdr3_length: 14
d_call: .
j_call: TRBJ2-5
clone_size: .

cdr3_aa: CASSGAAGSEQYF
cdr3_nt: TGTGCCAGCAGTGGGGCAGCGGGTTCCGAGCAGTACTTC
v_call: TRBV25-1
cdr3_length: 13
d_call: .
j_call: TRBJ2-7
clone_size: .

cdr3_aa: CASSERDRGREQYF
cdr3_nt: TGTGCCAGCTCAGAACGGGACAGGGGTCGCGAGCAGTACTTC
v_call: TRBV6-1
cdr3_length: 14
d_call: TRBD1
j_call: TRBJ2-7
clone_size: .

cdr3_aa: CASSQDYREGSYEQYF
cdr3_nt: TGCGCCAGCAGCCAAGATTATCGGGAGGGCTCCTACGAGCAGTACTTC
v_call: TRBV4-3
cdr3_length: 16
d_call: TRBD2
j_call: TRBJ2-7
clone_size: .

cdr3_aa: CANSDRERGQPQHF
cdr3_nt: TGTGCCAATTCGGACAGGGAGAGGGGTCAGCCCCAGCATTTT
v_call: TRBV9
cdr3_length: 14
d_call: TRBD1
j_call: TRBJ1-5
clone_size: .

cdr3_aa: CAWKTGHQPQHF
cdr3_nt: TGTGCCTGGAAAACAGGGCATCAGCCCCAGCATTTT
v_call: TRBV30
cdr3_length: 12
d_call: .
j_call: TRBJ1-5
clone_size: .

cdr3_aa: CASSTASSYNSPLHF
cdr3_nt: TGTGCCAGTAGTACGGCTAGCTCCTATAATTCACCCCTCCACTTT
v_call: TRBV19
cdr3_length: 15
d_call: .
j_call: TRBJ1-6
clone_size: .

cdr3_aa: CASSTLPGQSSYEQYF
cdr3_nt: TGTGCCAGTAGTACCCTACCGGGACAGTCTTCCTACGAGCAGTACTTC
v_call: TRBV19
cdr3_length: 16
d_call: TRBD1
j_call: TRBJ2-7
clone_size: .

cdr3_aa: CASSHPDGGGQFF
cdr3_nt: TGCGCCAGCAGCCATCCGGACGGGGGTGGGCAGTTCTTC
v_call: TRBV4-1
cdr3_length: 13
d_call: .
j_call: TRBJ2-1
clone_size: .

cdr3_aa: CASSPRFGGGTQYF
cdr3_nt: TGTGCCAGCAGCCCCCGTTTCGGGGGGGGCACGCAGTATTTT
v_call: TRBV9
cdr3_length: 14
d_call: TRBD2
j_call: TRBJ2-3
clone_size: .

cdr3_aa: CATSRDRGMHEKLFF
cdr3_nt: TGTGCCACCAGTCGGGACAGGGGTATGCATGAAAAACTGTTTTTT
v_call: TRBV27
cdr3_length: 15
d_call: TRBD1
j_call: TRBJ1-4
clone_size: .

cdr3_aa: CASSRIASFRTSGIFRTGELFF
cdr3_nt: TGTGCCAGCAGTCGAATAGCATCATTCAGGACTAGCGGTATCTTTCGCACCGGGGAGCTGTTTTTT
v_call: TRBV13
cdr3_length: 22
d_call: TRBD2
j_call: TRBJ2-2
clone_size: .

cdr3_aa: CSVEGTSGSQDTQYF
cdr3_nt: TGCAGCGTTGAAGGGACTAGCGGGAGTCAAGATACGCAGTATTTT
v_call: TRBV29-1
cdr3_length: 15
d_call: TRBD2
j_call: TRBJ2-3
clone_size: .

cdr3_aa: CASSFLRGDSYNEQFF
cdr3_nt: TGCGCCAGCAGCTTCCTCCGCGGGGACTCCTACAATGAGCAGTTCTTC
v_call: TRBV5-1
cdr3_length: 16
d_call: .
j_call: TRBJ2-1
clone_size: .

cdr3_aa: CASSLLIGNTIYF
cdr3_nt: TGTGCCAGCAGCCTACTAATCGGAAACACCATATATTTT
v_call: TRBV28
cdr3_length: 13
d_call: .
j_call: TRBJ1-3
clone_size: .

cdr3_aa: CAISESSGIGSYEQYF
cdr3_nt: TGTGCCATCAGTGAGTCTAGCGGGATTGGATCCTACGAGCAGTACTTC
v_call: TRBV10-3
cdr3_length: 16
d_call: TRBD2
j_call: TRBJ2-7
clone_size: .

cdr3_aa: CSSSETSGSLGDTQYF
cdr3_nt: TGTTCCAGCAGCGAGACAAGCGGGAGTTTAGGAGATACGCAGTATTTT
v_call: TRBV7-9
cdr3_length: 16
d_call: TRBD2
j_call: TRBJ2-3
clone_size: .

cdr3_aa: CASRLGQGEAFF
cdr3_nt: TGTGCCAGCAGACTGGGACAGGGAGAAGCTTTCTTT
v_call: TRBV7-9
cdr3_length: 12
d_call: TRBD1
j_call: TRBJ1-1
clone_size: once

cdr3_aa: CASSLLPQGAFYGYTF
cdr3_nt: TGTGCCAGCAGCTTATTACCACAGGGAGCTTTCTATGGCTACACCTTC
v_call: TRBV7-6
cdr3_length: 16
d_call: .
j_call: TRBJ1-2
clone_size: .

cdr3_aa: CASSQESGQGWEKLFF
cdr3_nt: TGCGCCAGCAGCCAAGAATCCGGACAGGGATGGGAAAAACTGTTTTTT
v_call: TRBV4-3
cdr3_length: 16
d_call: TRBD1
j_call: TRBJ1-4
clone_size: .

cdr3_aa: CASSSVQRDEQFF
cdr3_nt: TGTGCCAGCAGTTCAGTACAGCGGGATGAGCAGTTCTTC
v_call: TRBV7-2
cdr3_length: 13
d_call: .
j_call: TRBJ2-1
clone_size: .

cdr3_aa: CASSFLSDQETQYF
cdr3_nt: TGTGCCAGCAGCTTTTTGTCAGACCAAGAGACCCAGTACTTC
v_call: TRBV5-4
cdr3_length: 14
d_call: .
j_call: TRBJ2-5
clone_size: .

cdr3_aa: CASSALQGAAFF
cdr3_nt: TGTGCCAGCAGCGCATTACAGGGGGCAGCTTTCTTT
v_call: TRBV5-5
cdr3_length: 12
d_call: TRBD1
j_call: TRBJ1-1
clone_size: .

cdr3_aa: CASSSFPGGYTF
cdr3_nt: TGTGCCAGCAGCTCATTCCCCGGGGGCTACACCTTC
v_call: TRBV5-6
cdr3_length: 12
d_call: .
j_call: TRBJ1-2
clone_size: .

cdr3_aa: CASSVGTSGRGSLGNEQFF
cdr3_nt: TGTGCCAGCAGCGTAGGGACTAGCGGGAGGGGCAGCCTGGGCAATGAGCAGTTCTTC
v_call: TRBV9
cdr3_length: 19
d_call: TRBD2
j_call: TRBJ2-1
clone_size: .

cdr3_aa: CASSPRTSALGNEQFF
cdr3_nt: TGTGCCAGCAGCCCAAGGACTAGTGCCCTCGGGAATGAGCAGTTCTTC
v_call: TRBV7-2
cdr3_length: 16
d_call: TRBD2
j_call: TRBJ2-1
clone_size: few

cdr3_aa: CASSVQAGNTEAFF
cdr3_nt: TGTGCCAGCAGCGTACAAGCGGGTAACACTGAAGCTTTCTTT
v_call: TRBV9
cdr3_length: 14
d_call: .
j_call: TRBJ1-1
clone_size: .

cdr3_aa: CASSSGLGQGVGNTIYF
cdr3_nt: TGTGCCAGCAGTTCTGGGTTGGGACAGGGGGTTGGAAACACCATATATTTT
v_call: TRBV28
cdr3_length: 17
d_call: TRBD1
j_call: TRBJ1-3
clone_size: .

cdr3_aa: CASSARQGGTEAFF
cdr3_nt: TGCGCCAGCAGCGCCAGACAGGGAGGCACTGAAGCTTTCTTT
v_call: TRBV5-1
cdr3_length: 14
d_call: TRBD1
j_call: TRBJ1-1
clone_size: .

cdr3_aa: CASSSGQGIYGYTF
cdr3_nt: TGTGCCAGCAGTTCGGGACAGGGGATATATGGCTACACCTTC
v_call: TRBV6-5
cdr3_length: 14
d_call: TRBD1
j_call: TRBJ1-2
clone_size: few

cdr3_aa: CASTLTSGQGWEAFF
cdr3_nt: TGTGCCAGCACCTTAACGTCGGGACAGGGGTGGGAAGCTTTCTTT
v_call: TRBV6-1
cdr3_length: 15
d_call: TRBD1
j_call: TRBJ1-1
clone_size: .

cdr3_aa: CASSPRRSEAFF
cdr3_nt: TGTGCCAGCAGTCCCCGACGGAGTGAAGCTTTCTTT
v_call: TRBV27
cdr3_length: 12
d_call: .
j_call: TRBJ1-1
clone_size: .

cdr3_aa: CASSLGLSNQPQHF
cdr3_nt: TGTGCCAGCAGCTTGGGGCTTAGCAATCAGCCCCAGCATTTT
v_call: TRBV5-4
cdr3_length: 14
d_call: .
j_call: TRBJ1-5
clone_size: .

cdr3_aa: CASMRDTQYF
cdr3_nt: TGTGCCAGCATGAGGGATACGCAGTATTTT
v_call: TRBV28
cdr3_length: 10
d_call: .
j_call: TRBJ2-3
clone_size: .

cdr3_aa: CASSSPPSGSFAEQFF
cdr3_nt: TGTGCCAGCAGTTCCCCTCCTAGCGGGAGCTTTGCTGAGCAGTTCTTC
v_call: TRBV27
cdr3_length: 16
d_call: TRBD2
j_call: TRBJ2-1
clone_size: once

cdr3_aa: CASSSYDRAGQPQHF
cdr3_nt: TGTGCCAGCAGTTCCTACGACAGGGCTGGGCAGCCCCAGCATTTT
v_call: TRBV6-6
cdr3_length: 15
d_call: TRBD1
j_call: TRBJ1-5
clone_size: .

cdr3_aa: CASSLQGGPIEAFF
cdr3_nt: TGTGCCAGCAGCCTCCAGGGAGGCCCCATTGAAGCTTTCTTT
v_call: TRBV28
cdr3_length: 14
d_call: .
j_call: TRBJ1-1
clone_size: once

cdr3_aa: CASSFAPSETGAYF
cdr3_nt: TGTGCCAGCAGTTTTGCCCCTTCTGAGACAGGGGCGTACTTC
v_call: TRBV25-1
cdr3_length: 14
d_call: TRBD1
j_call: TRBJ2-7
clone_size: once

cdr3_aa: CAWSVGTSIKVYEQYF
cdr3_nt: TGTGCCTGGAGTGTAGGGACTAGCATTAAGGTCTACGAGCAGTACTTC
v_call: TRBV30
cdr3_length: 16
d_call: TRBD2
j_call: TRBJ2-7
clone_size: .

cdr3_aa: CASWGTGSSTDTQYF
cdr3_nt: .
v_call: TRBV21-1
cdr3_length: 15
d_call: .
j_call: TRBJ2-3
clone_size: few

cdr3_aa: CASSHLASGGYTF
cdr3_nt: TGCGCCAGCAGCCATCTCGCCTCGGGAGGCTACACCTTC
v_call: TRBV4-1
cdr3_length: 13
d_call: .
j_call: TRBJ1-2
clone_size: .

cdr3_aa: CASSREGQGGTEAFF
cdr3_nt: TGTGCCAGCAGCCGAGAGGGCCAGGGAGGGACTGAAGCTTTCTTT
v_call: TRBV14
cdr3_length: 15
d_call: .
j_call: TRBJ1-1
clone_size: .

cdr3_aa: CASKAGVKDEQFF
cdr3_nt: TGTGCCAGCAAAGCGGGAGTAAAGGATGAGCAGTTCTTC
v_call: TRBV27
cdr3_length: 13
d_call: TRBD2
j_call: TRBJ2-1
clone_size: .

cdr3_aa: CASSWSGQNYEQYF
cdr3_nt: TGCGCCAGCAGCTGGTCGGGACAGAACTACGAGCAGTACTTC
v_call: TRBV5-1
cdr3_length: 14
d_call: TRBD1
j_call: TRBJ2-7
clone_size: .

cdr3_aa: CVSSPGTGGIGEQFF
cdr3_nt: TGTGTCAGCAGTCCCGGGACAGGGGGCATCGGTGAGCAGTTCTTC
v_call: TRBV25-1
cdr3_length: 15
d_call: TRBD1
j_call: TRBJ2-1
clone_size: .

cdr3_aa: CASSPLLGANVLTF
cdr3_nt: TGTGCCAGCAGCCCTCTCTTGGGGGCCAACGTCCTGACTTTC
v_call: TRBV27
cdr3_length: 14
d_call: .
j_call: TRBJ2-6
clone_size: .

cdr3_aa: CASSFNHRTSGLLNEQFF
cdr3_nt: TGTGCCAGCAGCTTCAACCACAGGACTAGCGGGCTGCTCAATGAGCAGTTCTTC
v_call: TRBV11-2
cdr3_length: 18
d_call: TRBD2
j_call: TRBJ2-1
clone_size: .

cdr3_aa: CAWSLVLNTEAFF
cdr3_nt: TGTGCCTGGAGTCTCGTCCTGAACACTGAAGCTTTCTTT
v_call: TRBV30
cdr3_length: 13
d_call: .
j_call: TRBJ1-1
clone_size: few

cdr3_aa: CAWSAHLETNEQFF
cdr3_nt: TGTGCCTGGAGTGCTCATCTAGAAACGAATGAGCAGTTCTTC
v_call: TRBV30
cdr3_length: 14
d_call: .
j_call: TRBJ2-1
clone_size: .

cdr3_aa: CASSSIGTGYQETQYF
cdr3_nt: TGTGCCAGCAGCTCCATCGGGACAGGTTACCAAGAGACCCAGTACTTC
v_call: TRBV7-2
cdr3_length: 16
d_call: TRBD1
j_call: TRBJ2-5
clone_size: .

cdr3_aa: CASNPSGRSEQYF
cdr3_nt: TGTGCCAGCAACCCCAGCGGGAGATCCGAGCAGTACTTC
v_call: TRBV28
cdr3_length: 13
d_call: TRBD2
j_call: TRBJ2-7
clone_size: .

cdr3_aa: CASRSPPGQGLFEQYF
cdr3_nt: TGTGCCAGCAGATCTCCACCGGGACAGGGGCTCTTCGAGCAGTACTTC
v_call: TRBV5-6
cdr3_length: 16
d_call: TRBD1
j_call: TRBJ2-7
clone_size: .

cdr3_aa: CASSSANGISVNEQFF
cdr3_nt: TGTGCCAGCAGCTCCGCTAACGGGATTAGCGTCAATGAGCAGTTCTTC
v_call: TRBV7-6
cdr3_length: 16
d_call: .
j_call: TRBJ2-1
clone_size: .

cdr3_aa: CAWSGDTAEPQHF
cdr3_nt: TGTGCCTGGAGTGGGGACACCGCGGAGCCCCAGCATTTT
v_call: TRBV30
cdr3_length: 13
d_call: .
j_call: TRBJ1-5
clone_size: once

cdr3_aa: CASTASEGTGELFF
cdr3_nt: TGTGCCAGCACCGCTAGCGAGGGGACCGGGGAGCTGTTTTTT
v_call: TRBV7-9
cdr3_length: 14
d_call: .
j_call: TRBJ2-2
clone_size: once

cdr3_aa: CASSERWGGGKNIQYF
cdr3_nt: TGTGCCAGCAGTGAGAGATGGGGGGGAGGCAAAAACATTCAGTACTTC
v_call: TRBV2
cdr3_length: 16
d_call: TRBD2
j_call: TRBJ2-4
clone_size: .

cdr3_aa: CARPRLSGRLYEQYF
cdr3_nt: TGTGCCAGGCCTCGTCTCAGCGGGAGGCTCTACGAGCAGTACTTC
v_call: TRBV6-5
cdr3_length: 15
d_call: TRBD2
j_call: TRBJ2-7
clone_size: once

cdr3_aa: CASSLVLAGSESQETQYF
cdr3_nt: TGCGCCAGCAGCTTGGTCCTAGCGGGAAGCGAGTCCCAAGAGACCCAGTACTTC
v_call: TRBV5-1
cdr3_length: 18
d_call: TRBD2
j_call: TRBJ2-5
clone_size: once

cdr3_aa: CASSLESARGYGYTF
cdr3_nt: TGCGCCAGCAGCTTGGAGTCGGCCAGGGGGTATGGCTACACCTTC
v_call: TRBV5-1
cdr3_length: 15
d_call: TRBD1
j_call: TRBJ1-2
clone_size: .